The T cell receptor (beta chain) under discussion was sequenced for a study of blood T cell repertoires in COVID-19. Study-level information: Acute-phase and convalescent COVID-19 samples originated in the United States, Italy and Spain. In each case, the material was cDNA or gDNA derived from T cells, B-cell-depleted T cells, or PBMCs.

Original processing notes: For nucleated cells, counts were estimated from reference gene primer amplification. The repertoire was sequenced with immunoSEQ multiplex PCR; TCRdb's copy has only in-frame clones and lacks some. V, J and clone size are those of that table, while D and trimming were read from the DNA. The data hold 230,000 or so clones, with around 90% observed a single time. Those enrolled in Seattle joined during active infection and were followed longitudinally afterward. The sequence was obtained from a woman aged 60-70 years with COVID-19, enrolled during active disease. Sequencing was carried out using peripheral blood.

The DNA of the CDR3 is TGTGCCAGCAGTTTACGGACAGGGGGTTCACCCCTCCACTTT. Translating gives CASSLRTGGSPLHF. The chain joins TRBV27 to TRBJ1-6, with 10 bases aligning to TRBD1. J lost 9 bases, V lost 2 bases, and 1 base had no gene match. Germline V gene data show CDR1 as MNHEY and CDR2 as SMNVEV (reference sequence). There are 14 residues in the CDR3.